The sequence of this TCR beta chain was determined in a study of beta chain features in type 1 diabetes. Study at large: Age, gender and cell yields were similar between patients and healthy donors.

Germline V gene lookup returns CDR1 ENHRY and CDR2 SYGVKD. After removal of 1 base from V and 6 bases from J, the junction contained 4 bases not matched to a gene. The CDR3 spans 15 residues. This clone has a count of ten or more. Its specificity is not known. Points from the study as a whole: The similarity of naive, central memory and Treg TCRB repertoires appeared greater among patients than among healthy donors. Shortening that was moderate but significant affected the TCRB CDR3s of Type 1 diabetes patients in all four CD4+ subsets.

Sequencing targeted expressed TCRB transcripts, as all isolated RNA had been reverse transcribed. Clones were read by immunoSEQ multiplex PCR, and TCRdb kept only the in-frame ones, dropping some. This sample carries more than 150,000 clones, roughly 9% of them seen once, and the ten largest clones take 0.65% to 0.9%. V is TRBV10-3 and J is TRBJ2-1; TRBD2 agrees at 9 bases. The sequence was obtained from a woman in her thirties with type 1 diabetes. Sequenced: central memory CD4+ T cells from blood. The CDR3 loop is CAISEYDSGSNEQFF. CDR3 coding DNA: TGTGCCATCAGTGAGTATGATAGCGGGAGCAATGAGCAGTTCTTC.